The rows below give T cell receptor beta chains drawn from one sample of a study of PD-1 blockade in classical Hodgkin lymphoma. Clones were sequenced by immunoSEQ multiplex PCR, and TCRdb holds only the in-frame ones, with some missing. This table holds tens of thousands of clones, just over 70% found once. Material: peripheral blood mononuclear cells (PBMCs), obtained before the second cycle of nivolumab. The receptors stem from a human donor with classical Hodgkin lymphoma. Each CDR3 is given without its conserved first and last residue.

V gene: TRBV5-4; J gene: TRBJ2-3; CDR3 protein: ASSRAGGADTQY
V gene: TRBV7-3; J gene: TRBJ2-7; CDR3 protein: ASSRTGTQEQY
V gene: TRBV2; J gene: TRBJ2-5; CDR3 protein: ASSELRDKETQY
V gene: TRBV7-2; J gene: TRBJ2-3; CDR3 protein: ASSPRRGTDTQY
V gene: TRBV5-6; J gene: TRBJ2-1; CDR3 protein: ASSGEAYNEQF
V gene: TRBV28; J gene: TRBJ1-5; CDR3 protein: ASRYSNQPQH
V gene: TRBV13; J gene: TRBJ2-6; CDR3 protein: ASSLTGSGANVLT
V gene: TRBV4-1; J gene: TRBJ2-1; CDR3 protein: ASSRNLAGANEQF
V gene: TRBV6-1; J gene: TRBJ1-3; CDR3 protein: ASSALGAGPTGNTIY
V gene: TRBV5-1; J gene: TRBJ2-7; CDR3 protein: ASSWDDYEQY
V gene: TRBV7-9; J gene: TRBJ2-1; CDR3 protein: ASSLGDFHEQF
V gene: TRBV28; J gene: TRBJ1-1; CDR3 protein: ASTNSLNTEAF
V gene: TRBV5-1; J gene: TRBJ1-1; CDR3 protein: ASSLGGPGTEAF
V gene: TRBV4-1; J gene: TRBJ1-3; CDR3 protein: ASSQDPRTDRSGNTIY
V gene: TRBV5-1; J gene: TRBJ2-1; CDR3 protein: ASSIRTGASNEQF
V gene: TRBV7-2; J gene: TRBJ2-3; CDR3 protein: ASSLTSAATDTQY
V gene: TRBV19; J gene: TRBJ1-3; CDR3 protein: ASSIRDRATSGNTIY
V gene: TRBV7-8; J gene: TRBJ1-1; CDR3 protein: ASSPGLNTEAF
V gene: TRBV7-2; J gene: TRBJ2-4; CDR3 protein: ASSGGQFLAKNIQY
V gene: TRBV5-1; J gene: TRBJ2-3; CDR3 protein: ASSLGVNRVIDTQY
V gene: TRBV6-5; J gene: TRBJ1-1; CDR3 protein: ASSSLTEGHTEAF
V gene: TRBV5-1; J gene: TRBJ2-5; CDR3 protein: ASSPGQGRETQY
V gene: TRBV6-1; J gene: TRBJ1-2; CDR3 protein: ASRGTGDYGYT
V gene: TRBV27; J gene: TRBJ1-2; CDR3 protein: ASSWDGLGGYT
V gene: TRBV11-2; J gene: TRBJ1-2; CDR3 protein: ASSSGGQLGYT
V gene: TRBV30; J gene: TRBJ2-7; CDR3 protein: AWTGKGYEQY
V gene: TRBV10-3; J gene: TRBJ1-5; CDR3 protein: AISETGNQPQH
V gene: TRBV28; J gene: TRBJ2-7; CDR3 protein: ASSSTSGRASYEQY
V gene: TRBV28; J gene: TRBJ2-3; CDR3 protein: ASSSRLAGGFGRDTQY
V gene: TRBV30; J gene: TRBJ2-7; CDR3 protein: AWSTLGTGIFYEQY
V gene: TRBV28; J gene: TRBJ1-2; CDR3 protein: ASSLGGEVNYGYT
V gene: TRBV19; J gene: TRBJ1-1; CDR3 protein: ASSFTLQGTNTEAF
V gene: TRBV5-1; J gene: TRBJ2-2; CDR3 protein: ASSLVGFTGELF
V gene: TRBV6-5; J gene: TRBJ1-1; CDR3 protein: ASSYGAGWVTEAF
V gene: TRBV18; J gene: TRBJ1-1; CDR3 protein: ASSPSIVENTEAF
V gene: TRBV5-8; J gene: TRBJ2-2; CDR3 protein: ASTPGHSLTGELF
V gene: TRBV7-9; J gene: TRBJ2-3; CDR3 protein: ASSLRAGAADTQY
V gene: TRBV13; J gene: TRBJ2-7; CDR3 protein: ASSRDRAHEQY
V gene: TRBV28; J gene: TRBJ2-3; CDR3 protein: ASRPGGRTDTQY
V gene: TRBV28; J gene: TRBJ1-4; CDR3 protein: ASIGVFNEKLF
V gene: TRBV30; J gene: TRBJ2-7; CDR3 protein: ASTLGGVNEQY
V gene: TRBV5-6; J gene: TRBJ2-3; CDR3 protein: ASSAIRTANTDTQY
V gene: TRBV21-1; J gene: TRBJ1-2; CDR3 protein: ASSPQRAGPGDGYT
V gene: TRBV2; J gene: TRBJ2-6; CDR3 protein: ASSEAGTGGPPSGANVLT
V gene: TRBV4-1; J gene: TRBJ2-7; CDR3 protein: ASSQEGSGTGAYEQY
V gene: TRBV6-5; J gene: TRBJ2-7; CDR3 protein: ASSYSREYEQY
V gene: TRBV29-1; J gene: TRBJ2-3; CDR3 protein: SVRLAGRTDTQY
V gene: TRBV27; J gene: TRBJ2-7; CDR3 protein: ASSLLPGQGSEQY
V gene: TRBV7-9; J gene: TRBJ2-7; CDR3 protein: ASTSTTVSYEQY
V gene: TRBV10-3; J gene: TRBJ2-3; CDR3 protein: AISETNILAGVAQY
V gene: TRBV13; J gene: TRBJ2-3; CDR3 protein: ASSMRESTDTQY
V gene: TRBV5-6; J gene: TRBJ2-5; CDR3 protein: ASSLVAGGGETQY
V gene: TRBV14; J gene: TRBJ1-6; CDR3 protein: ASSQDRGQVNSPLH
V gene: TRBV5-1; J gene: TRBJ2-7; CDR3 protein: ASSRGNKQY
V gene: TRBV9; J gene: TRBJ2-2; CDR3 protein: ASSVAPTGGPLTGELF
V gene: TRBV18; J gene: TRBJ2-5; CDR3 protein: ASSASGRETQY
V gene: TRBV20-1; J gene: TRBJ2-1; CDR3 protein: SARVLGEQF
V gene: TRBV11-2; J gene: TRBJ2-5; CDR3 protein: ASSFDRVGQETQY
V gene: TRBV6-6; J gene: TRBJ2-6; CDR3 protein: ASNLWANSGANVLT